A single sample gave rise to the 19 T cell receptor beta chains below, sequenced in a study of cytomegalovirus exposure and HLA in healthy donors. This PCR relied on a set of 60 Vbeta primers and 13 Jbeta primers. Sequencing used immunoSEQ multiplex PCR; TCRdb keeps in-frame clones, though not all of them. This table has about 120,000 clones, around four fifths appearing once. Input material: PBMCs. These receptors were obtained from a man between 60 and 75 years old in good health and CMV-seropositive.

The rearrangement uses TRBV2 and TRBJ1-1; maybe TRBD1 (6 bases). This CDR3 is built from 14 residues. Trimming pared 6 bases from V and 0 bases from J, leaving 11 bases between. Looked up from germline, CDR1 is SNHLY and CDR2 is FYNNEI. CDR3 sequence: CASRGQLMNTEAFF. The CDR3 bases are TGTGCCAGCAGAGGACAGCTAATGAACACTGAAGCTTTCTTT.

This chain links TRBV19 with TRBJ1-2; D not resolved. Germline-derived CDR1 and CDR2 are LNHDA and SQIVND (reference sequence). The CDR3 is 12 residues long. V was trimmed by 0 bases and J by 5 bases, leaving 4 bases between them. The CDR3 here is CASSIERYGYTF. Here the CDR3 DNA reads TGTGCCAGTAGTATAGAGAGATATGGCTACACCTTC.

The chain recombines TRBV28 with TRBJ1-5, with D uncertain. The CDR3 sequence is 11 residues long. V dropped 6 bases and J dropped 4 bases, with 4 bases sitting between them. The germline V gene encodes CDR1 MDHEN and CDR2 SYDVKM. The CDR3 DNA reads TGTGCCAGCAGCCTGAATCAGCCCCAGCATTTT. Its translation: CASSLNQPQHF. Variable domain in full (rest from reference TRBV28 and TRBJ1-5): DVKVTQSSRYLVKRTGEKVFLECVQDMDHENMFWYRQDPGLGLRLIYFSYDVKMKEKGDIPEGYSVSREKKERFSLILESASTNQTSMYLCASSLNQPQHFGDGTRLSIL.

This clone has a single count. The rearrangement joins TRBV5-1 to TRBJ2-5; TRBD2 matches 7 bases. V shed 10 bases and J 0 bases; nucleotides not matched to a gene: 6. The CDR3 covers 13 residues. Germline V gives CDR1 SGHRS, CDR2 YFSETQ. CDR3 DNA: TGCGCCTCATGGCGGGGGTACCAAGAGACCCAGTACTTC. This encodes CASWRGYQETQYF.

The chain combines TRBV5-4 with TRBJ1-2; 9 nucleotides match TRBD1. After removal of 4 bases from V and 3 bases from J, the junction contained 4 bases not matched to a gene. The CDR3 is 14 residues long. Per germline, CDR1 SGHNT and CDR2 YYREEE (reference sequence). The CDR3 DNA reads TGTGCCAGCAGCGCGGGACAGGGAGACTATGGCTACACCTTC. Translated: CASSAGQGDYGYTF.

A word on this clone: Relative to the germline gene, one junction end is altered; a read error may explain this. The V gene is TRBV11-1, the J gene TRBJ1-1; TRBD1 might be the D (5 bases). The CDR3 totals 15 residues. Looked up from germline, CDR1 is SGHAT and CDR2 is FQDESV (reference sequence). Here the CDR3 reads CASSLDGGLNTEAFF. CDR3 DNA: TGTGCCAGCAGTTTAGACGGGGGATTGAACACTGAAGCTTTCTTT.

The chain is built from TRBV5-1 and TRBJ1-2, with D possibly being TRBD1 (6 bases). Trimming removed 1 base at V and 8 bases at J, with 12 bases between. The CDR3 spans 13 residues. Germline-derived CDR1 and CDR2 are SGHRS and YFSETQ. CDR3 loop: CASSLYRDQGYTF. CDR3 nucleotide sequence: TGCGCCAGCAGCTTGTACAGGGATCAGGGCTACACCTTC.

V and J are TRBV19 and TRBJ2-7, with 7 bases identical to TRBD2. The CDR3 runs 11 residues. From germline, CDR1 is LNHDA and CDR2 SQIVND (reference sequence). J was trimmed by 5 bases and V by 6 bases; bases with no gene match: 1. This chain's CDR3 is CASSGRNEQYF. The CDR3 DNA reads TGTGCCAGTAGCGGGAGGAACGAGCAGTACTTC.

This clone has more than one count but fewer than ten. The genes are TRBV5-6 and TRBJ1-3, with D unclear. CDR1 is SGHDT and CDR2 is YYEEEE in the germline V gene. V was cut by 4 bases and J by 4 bases, with 15 bases left in between. This CDR3 region has 15 residues. In nucleotides, the CDR3 is TGTGCCAGCAGCCTAAGACGGCCGGGAGGAAACACCATATATTTT. Amino acids: CASSLRRPGGNTIYF.

The V gene is TRBV9, the J gene TRBJ2-3; TRBD2 matches 8 bases. J gave up 3 bases and V 2 bases, and 14 bases lay outside the gene matches. From germline, CDR1 is SGDLS and CDR2 YYNGEE. The CDR3 loop spans 18 amino acids. CDR3 sequence: CASSVGRGGGGPTDTQYF. The CDR3 nucleotides are TGTGCCAGCAGCGTTGGGAGGGGTGGCGGGGGGCCAACAGATACGCAGTATTTT. Full variable domain (rest looked up from reference TRBV9 and TRBJ2-3): DSGVTQTPKHLITATGQRVTLRCSPRSGDLSVYWYQQSLDQGLQFLIQYYNGEERAKGNILERFSAQQFPDLHSELNLSSLELGDSALYFCASSVGRGGGGPTDTQYFGPGTRLTVL.

The chain links TRBV7-9 to TRBJ1-2; no firm D call. Germline assignment: CDR1 SEHNR and CDR2 FQNEAQ (reference sequence). The CDR3 runs 15 residues. With 5 bases removed from V and 4 bases from J, the gap between germline ends came to 17 bases. For the CDR3, the DNA is TGTGCCAGCAGCGTAATACGCATCTTCGGCTATGGCTACACCTTC. Amino acids: CASSVIRIFGYGYTF.

The CDR3 loop reads CASSVGQGDTIYF. The CDR3 DNA follows: TGTGCCAGCAGCGTGGGACAGGGGGACACCATATATTTT. The chain carries TRBV9 and TRBJ1-3, with 11 bases identical to TRBD1. There are 13 residues in the CDR3. The trim removed 2 bases at V and 8 bases at J, leaving 0 bases unmatched. Germline V gene data show CDR1 as SGDLS and CDR2 as YYNGEE.

The rearrangement links TRBV27 to TRBJ1-2; 11 nucleotides line up with TRBD1. Per the germline V gene, CDR1 is MNHEY and CDR2 is SMNVEV (reference sequence). CDR3 size: 18 residues. The V and J ends lost 5 bases and 4 bases, in that order; junction bases with no gene match: 15. Here the CDR3 DNA reads TGTGCCAGCAGTCAGTCCGGGACAGGGGGTTTTTCTAGCTATGGCTACACCTTC. It codes for CASSQSGTGGFSSYGYTF.

DNA of the CDR3: TGTGCCATCAGTGAGGACAGGACCTACGAGCAGTACTTC. Amino acids: CAISEDRTYEQYF. The rearrangement links TRBV10-3 to TRBJ2-5, with D maybe TRBD1 (6 bases). The J call is uncertain, as TRBJ2-7 better fits the DNA end. The length of the CDR3 is 13 residues. In germline, CDR1 is ENHRY, CDR2 SYGVKD.

The V and J genes are TRBV5-1 and TRBJ2-2; D may be TRBD1 (5 bases). Per germline, CDR1 SGHRS and CDR2 YFSETQ. This CDR3 is built from 14 residues. The V gene lost 3 bases and the J gene lost 3 bases, with 9 bases spanning the gap. CDR3 sequence: CASSYSTDTGELFF. The CDR3 bases are TGCGCCAGCAGCTACTCGACAGACACCGGGGAGCTGTTTTTT.

The gene calls are TRBV9 and TRBJ2-7, with 11 nucleotides matching TRBD2. This CDR3 contains 15 residues. V gave up 4 bases and J gave up 4 bases; unmatched junction bases: 7. Germline-derived CDR1 and CDR2 are SGDLS and YYNGEE. The CDR3 DNA follows: TGTGCCAGCAGCCCCGGACTAGCGGGCCTTTACGAGCAGTACTTC. Its protein product is CASSPGLAGLYEQYF.

This chain connects TRBV5-1 to TRBJ2-1; D may be TRBD2 (6 bases). The germline CDR1 and CDR2 sequences are SGHRS and YFSETQ. The CDR3 has 15 residues. The V end was cut by 2 bases, the J end by 6 bases, with 15 bases between. The CDR3 is CASSFTTRGGNEQFF. CDR3 coding DNA: TGCGCCAGCAGCTTTACGACTAGAGGTGGCAATGAGCAGTTCTTC.

The V gene is TRBV19, the J gene TRBJ2-7, with TRBD1 matching over 9 bases. Trimming at V came to 5 bases and at J to 2 bases, leaving 4 bases not matched to a gene. The CDR3 consists of 14 residues. Germline CDR1 is LNHDA and CDR2 is SQIVND (reference sequence). For the CDR3, the DNA is TGTGCCAGTAGTGTACGGGACAGGGCCTACGAGCAGTACTTC. This codes for CASSVRDRAYEQYF.

The CDR3 DNA is TGTGCCAGCAGCTTAGCCAGGATCCCCTACGAGCAGTACTTC. Amino acids: CASSLARIPYEQYF. This sequence joins TRBV7-8 and TRBJ2-7; D gene ambiguous. With 0 bases removed from V and 2 bases from J, the gap between germline ends came to 8 bases. The CDR3 is made up of 14 amino acids. The germline V gene has CDR1 SGHVS and CDR2 FQNEAQ.